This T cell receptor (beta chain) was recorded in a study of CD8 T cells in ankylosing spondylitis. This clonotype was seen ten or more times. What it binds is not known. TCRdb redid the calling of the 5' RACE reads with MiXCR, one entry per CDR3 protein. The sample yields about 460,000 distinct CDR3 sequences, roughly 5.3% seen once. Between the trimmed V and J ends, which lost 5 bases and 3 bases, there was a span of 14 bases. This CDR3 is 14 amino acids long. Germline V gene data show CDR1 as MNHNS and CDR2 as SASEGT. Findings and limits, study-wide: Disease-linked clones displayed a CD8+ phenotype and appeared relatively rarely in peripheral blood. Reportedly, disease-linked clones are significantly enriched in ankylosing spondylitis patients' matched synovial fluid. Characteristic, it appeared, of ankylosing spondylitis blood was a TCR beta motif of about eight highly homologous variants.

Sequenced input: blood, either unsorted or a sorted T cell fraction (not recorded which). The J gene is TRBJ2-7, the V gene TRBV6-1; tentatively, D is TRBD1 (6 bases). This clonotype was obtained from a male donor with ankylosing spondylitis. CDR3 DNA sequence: TGTGCCAGCAGTCTCGGGACCAGGGGCTACGAGCAGTACTTC. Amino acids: CASSLGTRGYEQYF.